This T cell receptor (beta chain) originates from a study of response to subunit inactivated influenza vaccine. This clonotype appeared a few times. One entry per CDR3 protein results from TCRdb running MiXCR on the RT-PCR reads. The sample includes 180,000 or so distinct CDR3 sequences, around 12% of them seen just once. The sample was also linked to a second study, of T cells expressing NK-cell markers. That report notes: In generating TCR beta cDNA, 5'RACE template switching with UMIs was used.

The sequence came from a man over 45 who received an inactivated influenza vaccine. This specimen was CD8+ T cells sorted from PBMCs, taken less than 13 days after vaccination.

CDR3 coding DNA: TGTGCCAGCAGCTTAGCGGGGACTAGCGGGAGGGCCGTAAACAATGAGCAGTTCTTC. Translated: CASSLAGTSGRAVNNEQFF. V is TRBV7-6 and J is TRBJ2-1; 16 positions agree with TRBD2. CDR1 SGHVS and CDR2 FNYEAQ come from the germline V gene. The CDR3 runs 19 residues. V lost 0 bases, J lost 5 bases, and 7 bases stayed unmatched.